This TCR beta chain was sequenced in a study of blood T cell repertoires in COVID-19. The wider study: Whether acute or convalescent, the COVID-19 samples came from the United States, Italy and Spain.

Generated by immunoSEQ multiplex PCR, the TCRdb table keeps only in-frame clones and is missing some. This table holds about 73,000 clones, about 79% found once. Per the germline V gene, CDR1 is SGDLS and CDR2 is YYNGEE. The CDR3 totals 15 residues. V lost 3 bases and J lost 6, with 13 bases in between. The sequence was obtained from a woman aged 60-70 years with acute or convalescent COVID-19. This chain connects TRBV9 to TRBJ1-6; perhaps TRBD1 as D (6 bases). Sample: peripheral blood. The CDR3 bases are TGTGCCAGCAGCGCCCGTGACAGGACTAATTCACCCCTCCACTTT. As protein: CASSARDRTNSPLHF. Combining the CDR3 with reference TRBV9 and TRBJ1-6 gives the whole variable domain DSGVTQTPKHLITATGQRVTLRCSPRSGDLSVYWYQQSLDQGLQFLIQYYNGEERAKGNILERFSAQQFPDLHSELNLSSLELGDSALYFCASSARDRTNSPLHFGNGTRLTVT.